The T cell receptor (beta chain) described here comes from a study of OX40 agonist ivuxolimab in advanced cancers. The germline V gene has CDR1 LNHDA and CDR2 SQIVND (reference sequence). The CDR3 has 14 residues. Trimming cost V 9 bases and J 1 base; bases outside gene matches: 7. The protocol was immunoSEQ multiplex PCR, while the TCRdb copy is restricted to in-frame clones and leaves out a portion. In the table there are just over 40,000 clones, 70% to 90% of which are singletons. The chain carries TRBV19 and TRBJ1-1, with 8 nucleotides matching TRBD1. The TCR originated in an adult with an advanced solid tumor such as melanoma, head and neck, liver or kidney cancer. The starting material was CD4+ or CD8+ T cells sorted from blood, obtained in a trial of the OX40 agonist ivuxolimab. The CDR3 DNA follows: TGTGCCAGCCAAAGGACAGGGAGGAACACTGAAGCTTTCTTT. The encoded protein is CASQRTGRNTEAFF. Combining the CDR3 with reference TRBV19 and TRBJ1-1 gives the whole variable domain DGGITQSPKYLFRKEGQNVTLSCEQNLNHDAMYWYRQDPGQGLRLIYYSQIVNDFQKGDIAEGYSVSREKKESFPLTVTSAQKNPTAFYLCASQRTGRNTEAFFGQGTRLTVV.